The 32 T cell receptor beta chains in this list originate from one sample, sequenced in a study of regulatory T cells in long-lasting Graves disease. The time point here: persistent/refractory GD, antithyroid drugs over 5 years with positive TRAb. PBMC-derived RNA was used for the TCR library. Relying on iRepertoire HTBI primers and Arm-PCR of CDR3 regions, the team built TCR beta libraries. Via MiXCR, TCRdb re-called the multiplex PCR reads, giving one row per CDR3 protein. The sample records almost 350,000 distinct CDR3 sequences, about 20% being singletons. Sequencing was performed on peripheral blood mononuclear cells (PBMCs), taken when the disease was refractory, from a patient treated with antithyroid drugs. The receptors stem from a female donor with Graves disease.

The chain couples TRBV19 to TRBJ2-2, with unresolved D. The CDR3 has 14 amino acids. The V gene's germline CDR1 is LNHDA and CDR2 SQIVND (reference sequence). V shed 7 bases and J shed 3 bases, with 12 bases lying between them. The CDR3 sequence is CASTPGSYTGELFF. The CDR3, as DNA: TGTGCCAGTACCCCCGGGTCCTACACCGGGGAGCTGTTTTTT.

In its sample, this clonotype was seen many times. This sequence joins TRBV6-1 and TRBJ2-7; a weak D match, TRBD2 (6 bases). Germline values: CDR1 MNHNS, CDR2 SASEGT. The CDR3 length is 16 residues. The ends were cut back, 8 bases at V and 0 bases at J, with 20 bases in the middle. The CDR3 loop is CASRGAGFGSSYEQYF. CDR3 DNA: TGTGCCAGCCGCGGGGCCGGTTTTGGCAGCTCCTACGAGCAGTACTTC.

A remark on this clonotype: With a much larger clone just one base away, this may be a read error. The chain couples TRBV10-2 to TRBJ1-2; D ambiguous. The CDR3 consists of 12 residues. Between the trimmed V and J ends, which lost 2 bases and 5 bases, there was a span of 6 bases. The germline V gene encodes CDR1 WSHSY and CDR2 SAAADI. The CDR3 nucleotides read TGCGCCAGCAGTGAGGATGGATATGGCTACACCTTC. It yields the protein CASSEDGYGYTF.

This clonotype was counted only a few times. V gene TRBV4-1 combines with J gene TRBJ1-4; 7 bases align to TRBD1. The CDR3 extends over 18 amino acids. After removal of 3 bases from V and 2 bases from J, the junction contained 12 bases not matched to a gene. The germline V gene encodes CDR1 MGHRA and CDR2 YSYEKL. CDR3 in amino acids: CASSHHRMRDSTNEKLFF. CDR3 DNA sequence: TGCGCCAGCAGCCACCATCGGATGAGGGACAGCACTAATGAAAAACTGTTTTTT.

This clonotype was counted many times. The V call is TRBV3-1, the J call TRBJ1-2; D uncertain. This CDR3 spans 12 amino acids. The germline V and J ends were trimmed by 5 bases and 8 bases, with 12 bases remaining between them. CDR1 is LGHDT and CDR2 is YNNKEL in the germline V gene (reference sequence). The CDR3 sequence: CASSASFGGYTF. The CDR3 coding sequence is TGTGCCAGCAGCGCGTCCTTCGGCGGCTACACCTTC.

The chain links TRBV5-1 to TRBJ2-7; D call uncertain. Trimming took 0 bases from V and 3 from J, leaving 10 bases between them. CDR1 and CDR2 from the germline V gene are SGHRS and YFSETQ. The CDR3 runs 14 residues. For the CDR3, the DNA is TGCGCCAGCAGCTTGGTGGCGGCTGACTACGAGCAGTACTTC. Its protein product is CASSLVAADYEQYF.

Worth noting for this clonotype: A much larger clone differs by one base, so this may be a read error. The CDR3 bases are TGTGCCGCGGGGAACACCGGGGAGCTGTTTTTT. It is translated as CAAGNTGELFF. The chain employs TRBV2 and TRBJ2-2; possible D gene TRBD2, 5 bases. In germline, CDR1 is SNHLY, CDR2 FYNNEI. CDR3 length: 11 residues. Between the trimmed V and J ends, which lost 11 bases and 1 base, there was a span of 5 bases.

The gene calls are TRBV29-1 and TRBJ2-7, with 10 bases matching TRBD2. CDR3 length: 14 residues. V shed 4 bases, J shed 2 bases, and the junction held 5 bases outside the gene matches. Germline V gene sequence: CDR1 SQVTM, CDR2 ANQGSEA. CDR3 DNA: TGCAGCGTTGCTCCGGGACTAGCGCCCTACGAGCAGTACTTC. Its protein product is CSVAPGLAPYEQYF.

This clonotype was counted ten times or more. CDR3 sequence reads: CASSSFLQETQYF. The CDR3 DNA reads TGTGCCAGCAGCTCCTTTTTACAAGAGACCCAGTACTTC. This chain connects TRBV11-2 to TRBJ2-5; no definite D call. CDR3 length: 13 residues. Between the trimmed V and J ends, which lost 4 bases and 2 bases, there was a span of 8 bases. CDR1 is SGHAT, CDR2 FQNNGV, per germline.

This clonotype was counted ten times or more. The gene calls are TRBV6-1 and TRBJ1-1; D uncertain. This CDR3 region has 13 residues. Trimming left V 5 bases short and J 11 bases short, with 18 bases between. CDR1 is MNHNS, CDR2 SASEGT, per germline. CDR3 bases: TGTGCCAGCAGTCGTTATGGTTGGGATTTGGCTTTCTTT. Encoded protein: CASSRYGWDLAFF.

This clonotype has just a few counts. The V gene is TRBV6-5, the J gene TRBJ1-3; 7 bases match TRBD1. The V segment lost 1 base and the J segment 13 bases; nucleotides outside the gene matches: 7. Germline lookup yields CDR1 MNHEY and CDR2 SVGAGI. The CDR3 is made up of 13 amino acids. Here the CDR3 DNA reads TGTGCCAGCAGTTACTTGCGACAGGGTGGTATATATTTT. Translating it yields CASSYLRQGGIYF.

The CDR3 region has the DNA TGTGCCAGCAGCCAAGAGTACCCTCCCCGTTCACCCCTCCACTTT. Encoded protein: CASSQEYPPRSPLHF. The chain links TRBV4-2 to TRBJ1-6; D remains ambiguous. Trimming removed 0 bases at V and 9 bases at J, with 12 bases between. This CDR3 has 15 amino acids. Germline V gene data show CDR1 as LGHNA and CDR2 as YNFKEQ.

At least ten counts were recorded for this clonotype. This chain uses TRBV24-1 with TRBJ1-5; TRBD1 is a possible D gene (5 bases). CDR1 and CDR2 (germline): KGHDR, SFDVKD. CDR3 length: 16 residues. Trimming took off 5 bases at V and 2 bases at J, with 15 bases between the two ends. CDR3 nucleotide sequence: TGTGCCACCAGTGCCTCAATCGGGGCAGGCAATCAGCCCCAGCATTTT. Translation gives CATSASIGAGNQPQHF.

This clonotype was seen many times. The J gene is TRBJ1-1, the V gene TRBV6-2 or TRBV6-3; D gene uncertain. Germline V CDR1 and CDR2: MNHEY, SVGEGT. The CDR3 has 13 residues. Trimming cost V 2 bases and J 0 bases, with 4 bases left between them. CDR3 region: CASSYRMNTEAFF. The CDR3 nucleotides read TGTGCCAGCAGTTACCGGATGAACACTGAAGCTTTCTTT.

The rearrangement joins TRBV4-3 to TRBJ1-4; D might be TRBD1 (6 bases). V dropped 1 base and J dropped 8 bases, with 17 bases sitting between them. This CDR3 comprises 16 residues. Germline assignment: CDR1 LGHNA and CDR2 YSLEER. The CDR3 here is CASSQALQGMREKLFF. The CDR3 DNA reads TGCGCCAGCAGCCAAGCCTTACAGGGAATGCGAGAAAAACTGTTTTTT.

The chain combines TRBV7-2 with TRBJ1-6, with a tentative D call TRBD1 (5 bases). Per germline, CDR1 SGHTA and CDR2 FQGNSA. The CDR3 is 15 amino acids. V lost 4 bases to trimming and J lost 5 bases, with 12 bases between them. CDR3 amino acids: CASSWGRGDNSPLHF. CDR3 nucleotides: TGTGCCAGCAGCTGGGGCCGGGGTGATAATTCACCCCTCCACTTT.

This clonotype has only a few counts. A much more abundant neighbour one base away suggests this may be a read error. V usage is TRBV28 and J usage is TRBJ1-2; D possibly corresponds to TRBD1 (5 bases). Germline CDR1 and CDR2: MDHEN and SYDVKM. This CDR3 spans 12 amino acids. This CDR3 is CASSLRGDGYAF. The DNA of the CDR3 is TGTGCCAGCAGTTTAAGAGGGGACGGCTACGCCTTC.

This clonotype was seen a handful of times. The chain links TRBV10-2 to TRBJ1-5; tentatively, D is TRBD1 (5 bases). The length of the CDR3 is 16 residues. V lost 4 bases and J lost 0, with 13 bases in between. Germline V lookup: CDR1 WSHSY, CDR2 SAAADI. The DNA for the CDR3 is TGCGCCAGCAGTGGGAAGGGGCAATTTAGCAATCAGCCCCAGCATTTT. Its protein product is CASSGKGQFSNQPQHF.

V and J are TRBV11-2 and TRBJ2-5, with D perhaps matching TRBD2 (5 bases). The better agreement between TRBJ2-1 and the DNA end casts doubt on the J call. Germline V CDR1 and CDR2: SGHAT, FQNNGV. This CDR3 contains 13 residues. The CDR3 loop is CASSLERRYEQFF. DNA of the CDR3: TGTGCCAGCAGCTTAGAGCGGAGGTATGAGCAGTTCTTC.

Notes on this clonotype: Its ends do not fully match the called genes, so a read error is possible. The rearrangement joins TRBV7-7 to TRBJ1-1; D possibly corresponds to TRBD1 (5 bases). The CDR3 covers 13 residues. CDR1 is SSHAT and CDR2 is FNYEAQ in the germline V gene (reference sequence). The CDR3 here is CASSMGLRTEAFF. DNA of the CDR3: TGTGCTAGCAGCATGGGGCTACGGACTGAAGCTTTCTTT.

V gene TRBV9 combines with J gene TRBJ1-4; D gene ambiguous. V lost 1 base and J lost 8, with 15 bases in between. The CDR3 runs to 15 residues. Germline CDR1 is SGDLS and CDR2 is YYNGEE. CDR3 residues: CASSVNGSPGEKLFF. The CDR3 DNA follows: TGTGCCAGCAGCGTAAATGGCAGCCCCGGGGAAAAACTGTTTTTT.

The CDR3 DNA reads as TGTGCCAGCAGCTTATACGACACGAGTCACGAGCAGTACTTC. Protein sequence: CASSLYDTSHEQYF. This chain joins TRBV7-9 and TRBJ2-7; D remains unclear. The V gene's germline CDR1 is SEHNR and CDR2 FQNEAQ (reference sequence). V lost 2 bases, J lost 5 bases, and 13 bases lay in between. This CDR3 comprises 14 residues.

This clonotype was detected only a few times. The chain carries TRBV30 and TRBJ2-7; 8 positions match TRBD1. There are 15 residues in the CDR3. Unmatched junction bases numbered 9, after V lost 2 bases and J lost 3 bases. The germline gives CDR1 GTSNPN, CDR2 SVGIG (reference sequence). For the CDR3, the DNA is TGTGCCTGGAGTCCCGGGACAGGCATACGCTACGAGCAGTACTTC. This codes for CAWSPGTGIRYEQYF. The whole variable domain, remainder taken from reference TRBV30 and TRBJ2-7, is SQTIHQWPATLVQPVGSPLSLECTVEGTSNPNLYWYRQAAGRGLQLLFYSVGIGQISSEVPQNLSASRPQDRQFILSSKKLLLSDSGFYLCAWSPGTGIRYEQYFGPGTRLTVT.

This clonotype was recorded many times. V and J are TRBV20-1 and TRBJ1-2; possibly TRBD1 for D (5 bases). In germline, CDR1 is DFQATT, CDR2 SNEGSKA (reference sequence). Trimming took off 1 base at V and 4 bases at J, with 10 bases between the two ends. The CDR3 has 13 residues. The CDR3 protein is CSARVLDSYGYTF. CDR3 nucleotide sequence: TGCAGTGCTAGAGTCCTTGACAGCTATGGCTACACCTTC.

The table lists this clonotype with many counts. The V call is TRBV11-1, the J call TRBJ2-4; 10 nucleotides align to TRBD2. J gave up 6 bases and V 5 bases, and 19 bases lay outside the gene matches. Per the germline V gene, CDR1 is SGHAT and CDR2 is FQDESV (reference sequence). This CDR3 spans 19 amino acids. The CDR3 sequence is CASSPSVSRTSGRGNIQYF. As DNA, the CDR3 is TGTGCCAGCAGCCCCTCGGTATCAAGGACTAGCGGTCGAGGAAACATTCAGTACTTC.

The genes are TRBV14 and TRBJ1-6, with D unclear. The CDR3 has 14 amino acids. Trimming removed 3 bases at V and 10 bases at J, with 13 bases between. CDR1 is SGHDN, CDR2 FVKESK, per germline. The DNA of the CDR3 is TGTGCCAGCAGCCAGAGGGCCCGAGGGTCACCCCTCCACTTT. It specifies CASSQRARGSPLHF.

This clonotype was counted ten times or more. The chain couples TRBV5-1 to TRBJ1-2; no reliable D call. The V end was cut by 0 bases, the J end by 4 bases, with 10 bases between. The germline CDR1 and CDR2 sequences are SGHRS and YFSETQ. CDR3 length: 14 residues. The CDR3 DNA sequence: TGCGCCAGCAGCTTGGCCAGCGTAACCTATGGCTACACCTTC. This sequence encodes CASSLASVTYGYTF.

The DNA for the CDR3 is TGTGCCAGCTCTAAAGGCCCGGGACTAGCGTTGAACGAGCAGTACTTC. It encodes CASSKGPGLALNEQYF. This chain joins TRBV18 and TRBJ2-7, with 10 bases aligning to TRBD2. V gave up 6 bases and J gave up 5 bases; unmatched junction bases: 13. Looked up from germline, CDR1 is KGHSH and CDR2 is LQKENI. This CDR3 region has 16 residues.

The chain couples TRBV6-1 to TRBJ2-6; TRBD1 aligns across 11 bases. The CDR3 runs to 15 residues. The V segment lost 8 bases and the J segment 2 bases; nucleotides outside the gene matches: 2. Germline CDR1 MNHNS, CDR2 SASEGT. CDR3 loop: CASEGQGAGANVLTF. The CDR3 nucleotides read TGTGCCAGCGAGGGACAGGGGGCTGGGGCCAACGTCCTGACTTTC.

This clonotype was seen more than once but under ten times. The chain combines TRBV6-4 with TRBJ1-5; possible D gene TRBD1, 5 bases. Germline loops: CDR1 MRHNA, CDR2 SNTAGT. V was pared by 6 bases and J by 0 bases, with 18 bases between. CDR3 length: 17 amino acids. The CDR3 nucleotides read TGTGCCAGCAGCGCCGGGACGGGAGGTTATAGCAATCAGCCCCAGCATTTT. Amino acids: CASSAGTGGYSNQPQHF.

Here the CDR3 reads CASSLAGRTEAFF. The DNA of the CDR3 is TGTGCCAGCAGCTTGGCCGGGCGCACTGAAGCTTTCTTT. The genes are TRBV5-4 and TRBJ1-1; no firm D call. The CDR3 is 13 amino acids. V was pared by 0 bases and J by 4 bases, with 7 bases between. Germline V CDR1 and CDR2: SGHNT, YYREEE (reference sequence).

Comment on this clonotype: The germline gene is not matched at one end of the junction; a read error may be the cause. The CDR3 loop is CASSPRTSGRFTQEAQYF. CDR3 coding DNA: TGTGCCAGCTCACCGAGGACTAGCGGGAGGTTCACCCAAGAGGCCCAGTACTTC. This chain connects TRBV18 to TRBJ2-5; 14 nucleotides match TRBD2. The germline V gene has CDR1 KGHSH and CDR2 LQKENI. The CDR3 totals 18 residues.